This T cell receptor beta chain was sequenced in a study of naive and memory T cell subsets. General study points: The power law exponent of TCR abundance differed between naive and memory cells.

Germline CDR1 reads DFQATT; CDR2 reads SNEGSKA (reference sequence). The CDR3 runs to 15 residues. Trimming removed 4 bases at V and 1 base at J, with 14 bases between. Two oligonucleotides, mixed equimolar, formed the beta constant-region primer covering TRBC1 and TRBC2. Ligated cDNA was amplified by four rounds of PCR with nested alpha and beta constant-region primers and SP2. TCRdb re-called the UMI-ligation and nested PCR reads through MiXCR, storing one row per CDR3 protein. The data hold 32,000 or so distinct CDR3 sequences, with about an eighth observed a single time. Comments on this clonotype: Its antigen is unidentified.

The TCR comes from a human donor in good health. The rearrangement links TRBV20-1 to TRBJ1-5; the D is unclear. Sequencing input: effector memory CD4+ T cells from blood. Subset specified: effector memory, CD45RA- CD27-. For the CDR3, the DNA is TGCAGTGCTAACTCTCGGACGGGGAGCAATCAGCCCCAGCATTTT. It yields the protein CSANSRTGSNQPQHF.